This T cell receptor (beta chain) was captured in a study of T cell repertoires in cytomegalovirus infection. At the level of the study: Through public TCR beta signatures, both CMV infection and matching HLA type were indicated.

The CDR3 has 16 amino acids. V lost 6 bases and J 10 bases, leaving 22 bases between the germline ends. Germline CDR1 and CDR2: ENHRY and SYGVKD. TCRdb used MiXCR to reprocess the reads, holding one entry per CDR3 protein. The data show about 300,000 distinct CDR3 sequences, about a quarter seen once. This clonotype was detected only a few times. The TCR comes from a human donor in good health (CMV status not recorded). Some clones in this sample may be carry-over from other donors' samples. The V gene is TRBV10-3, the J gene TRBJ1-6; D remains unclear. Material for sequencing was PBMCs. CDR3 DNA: TGTGCCATCAGCCAAAACCGGGCCAGCGACTTATCACCCCTCCACTTT. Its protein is CAISQNRASDLSPLHF.